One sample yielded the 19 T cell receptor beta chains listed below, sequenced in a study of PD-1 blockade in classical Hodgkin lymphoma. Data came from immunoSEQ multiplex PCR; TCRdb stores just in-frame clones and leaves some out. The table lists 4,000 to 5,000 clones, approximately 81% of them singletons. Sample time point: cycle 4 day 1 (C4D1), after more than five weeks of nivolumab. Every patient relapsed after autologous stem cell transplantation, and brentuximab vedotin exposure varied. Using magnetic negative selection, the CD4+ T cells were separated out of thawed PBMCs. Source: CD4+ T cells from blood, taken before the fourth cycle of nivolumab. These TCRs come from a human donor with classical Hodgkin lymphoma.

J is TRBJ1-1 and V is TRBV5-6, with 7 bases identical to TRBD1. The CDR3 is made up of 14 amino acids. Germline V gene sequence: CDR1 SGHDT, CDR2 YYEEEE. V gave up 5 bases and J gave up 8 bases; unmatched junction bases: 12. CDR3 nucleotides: TGTGCCAGCAGTACCCCCAGGGGGGCCCTGGAAGCTTTCTTT. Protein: CASSTPRGALEAFF.

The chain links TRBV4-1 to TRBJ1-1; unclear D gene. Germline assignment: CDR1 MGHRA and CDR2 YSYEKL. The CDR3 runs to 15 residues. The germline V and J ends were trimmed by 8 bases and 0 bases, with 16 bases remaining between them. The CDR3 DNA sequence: TGCGCCAGCGGCAGCGAGGGTGGGTTGAACACTGAAGCTTTCTTT. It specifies CASGSEGGLNTEAFF.

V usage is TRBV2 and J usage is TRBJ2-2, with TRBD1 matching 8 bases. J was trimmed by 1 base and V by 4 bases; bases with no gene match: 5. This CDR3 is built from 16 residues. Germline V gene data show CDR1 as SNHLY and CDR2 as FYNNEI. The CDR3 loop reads CASSAGQVRNTGELFF. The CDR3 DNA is TGTGCCAGCAGTGCGGGACAGGTTCGGAACACCGGGGAGCTGTTTTTT.

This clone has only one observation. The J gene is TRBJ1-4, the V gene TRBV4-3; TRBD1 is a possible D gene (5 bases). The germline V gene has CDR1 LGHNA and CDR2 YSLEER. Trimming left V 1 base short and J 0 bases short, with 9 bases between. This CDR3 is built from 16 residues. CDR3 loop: CASSQGGPATNEKLFF. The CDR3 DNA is TGCGCCAGCAGCCAAGGGGGCCCAGCAACTAATGAAAAACTGTTTTTT.

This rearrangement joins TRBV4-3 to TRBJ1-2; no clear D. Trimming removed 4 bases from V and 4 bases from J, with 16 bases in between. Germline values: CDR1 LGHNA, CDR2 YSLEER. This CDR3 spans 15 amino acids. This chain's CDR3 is CASSPSGVGGYGYTF. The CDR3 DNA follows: TGCGCCAGCAGCCCGTCCGGGGTTGGTGGCTATGGCTACACCTTC.

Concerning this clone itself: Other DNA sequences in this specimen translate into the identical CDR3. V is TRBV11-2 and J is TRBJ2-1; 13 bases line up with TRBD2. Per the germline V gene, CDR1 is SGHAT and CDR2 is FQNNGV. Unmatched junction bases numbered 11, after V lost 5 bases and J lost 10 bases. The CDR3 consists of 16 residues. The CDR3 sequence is CASSATSGGVGGEQFF. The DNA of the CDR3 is TGTGCCAGCAGCGCCACTAGCGGGGGGGTGGGTGGCGAGCAGTTCTTC. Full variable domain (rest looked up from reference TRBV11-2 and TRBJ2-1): EAGVAQSPRYKIIEKRQSVAFWCNPISGHATLYWYQQILGQGPKLLIQFQNNGVVDDSQLPKDRFSAERLKGVDSTLKIQPAKLEDSAVYLCASSATSGGVGGEQFFGPGTRLTVL.

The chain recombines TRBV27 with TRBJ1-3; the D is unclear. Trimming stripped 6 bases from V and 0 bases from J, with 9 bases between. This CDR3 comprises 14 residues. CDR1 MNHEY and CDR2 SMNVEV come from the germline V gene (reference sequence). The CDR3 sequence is CASSPRSSGNTIYF. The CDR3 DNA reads TGTGCCAGCAGCCCCCGGAGCTCTGGAAACACCATATATTTT.

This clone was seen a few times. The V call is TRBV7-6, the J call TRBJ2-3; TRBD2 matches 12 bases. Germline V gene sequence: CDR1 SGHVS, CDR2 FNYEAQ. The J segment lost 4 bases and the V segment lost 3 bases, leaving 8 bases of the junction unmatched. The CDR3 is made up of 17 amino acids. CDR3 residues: CASSLTSGGVTPDTQYF. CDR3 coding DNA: TGTGCCAGCAGCTTGACTAGCGGGGGTGTAACGCCAGATACGCAGTATTTT.

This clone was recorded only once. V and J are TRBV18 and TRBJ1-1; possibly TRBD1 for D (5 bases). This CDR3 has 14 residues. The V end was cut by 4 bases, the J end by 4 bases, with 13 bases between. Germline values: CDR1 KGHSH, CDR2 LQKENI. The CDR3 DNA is TGTGCCAGCTCACAATTGGGGGGGGGCACTGAAGCTTTCTTT. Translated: CASSQLGGGTEAFF.

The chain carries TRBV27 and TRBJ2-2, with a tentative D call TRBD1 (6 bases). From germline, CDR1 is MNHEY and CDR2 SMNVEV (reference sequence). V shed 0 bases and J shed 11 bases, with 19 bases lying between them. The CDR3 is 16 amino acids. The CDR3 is CASSLSVRTGQIELFF. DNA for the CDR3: TGTGCCAGCAGTTTATCTGTTAGAACCGGACAGATCGAGCTGTTTTTT.

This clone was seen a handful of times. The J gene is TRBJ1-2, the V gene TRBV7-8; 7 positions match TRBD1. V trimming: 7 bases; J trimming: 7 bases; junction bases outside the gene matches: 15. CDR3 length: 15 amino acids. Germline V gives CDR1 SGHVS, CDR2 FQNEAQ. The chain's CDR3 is CASKPGRRGPSGYTF. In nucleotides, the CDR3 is TGTGCCAGCAAACCCGGGAGAAGGGGGCCGAGTGGCTACACCTTC.

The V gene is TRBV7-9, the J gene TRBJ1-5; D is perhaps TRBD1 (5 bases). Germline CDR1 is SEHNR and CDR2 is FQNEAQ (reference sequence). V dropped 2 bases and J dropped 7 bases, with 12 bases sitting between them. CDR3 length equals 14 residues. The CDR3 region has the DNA TGTGCCAGCAGCTTAACAGGCCAGGGACAGCCCCAGCATTTT. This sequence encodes CASSLTGQGQPQHF.

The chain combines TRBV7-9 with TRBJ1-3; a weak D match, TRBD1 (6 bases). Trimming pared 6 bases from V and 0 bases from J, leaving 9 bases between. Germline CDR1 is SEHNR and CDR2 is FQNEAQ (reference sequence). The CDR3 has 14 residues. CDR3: CASRDRSSGNTIYF. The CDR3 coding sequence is TGTGCCAGCAGGGACAGAAGCTCTGGAAACACCATATATTTT.

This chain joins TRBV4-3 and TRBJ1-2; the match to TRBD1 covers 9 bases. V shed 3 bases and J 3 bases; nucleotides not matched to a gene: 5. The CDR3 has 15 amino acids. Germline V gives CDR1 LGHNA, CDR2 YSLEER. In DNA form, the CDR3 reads TGCGCCAGCAGCCAGATGGGACAGGGATACTATGGCTACACCTTC. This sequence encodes CASSQMGQGYYGYTF.

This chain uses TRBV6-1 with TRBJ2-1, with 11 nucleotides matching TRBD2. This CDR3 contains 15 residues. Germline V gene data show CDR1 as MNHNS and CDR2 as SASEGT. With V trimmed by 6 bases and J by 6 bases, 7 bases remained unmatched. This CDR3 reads CASSQLAGGLNEQFF. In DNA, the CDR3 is TGTGCCAGCAGCCAGCTAGCGGGGGGCCTCAATGAGCAGTTCTTC.

The CDR3 region has the DNA TGTGCCAGCAGCGGCTGGGGGCAGACCTCTGGAAACACCATATATTTT. Translated, it gives CASSGWGQTSGNTIYF. V is TRBV11-2 and J is TRBJ1-3, with D perhaps TRBD1 (6 bases). V was pared by 5 bases and J by 0 bases, with 14 bases between. Germline CDR1 and CDR2: SGHAT and FQNNGV. There are 16 residues in the CDR3.

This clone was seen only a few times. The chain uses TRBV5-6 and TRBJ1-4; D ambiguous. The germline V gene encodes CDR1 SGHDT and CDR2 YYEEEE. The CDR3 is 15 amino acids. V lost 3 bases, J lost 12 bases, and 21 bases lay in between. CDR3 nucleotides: TGTGCCAGCAGCTCTCGTCCTTCACCTGCATATCAACTGTTTTTT. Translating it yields CASSSRPSPAYQLFF.

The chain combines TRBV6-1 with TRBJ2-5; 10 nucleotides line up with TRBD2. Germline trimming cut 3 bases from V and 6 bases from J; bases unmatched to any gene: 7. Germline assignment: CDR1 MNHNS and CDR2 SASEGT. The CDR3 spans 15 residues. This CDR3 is CASSDGAGGLKTQYF. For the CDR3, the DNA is TGTGCCAGCAGTGATGGAGCGGGGGGGCTTAAGACCCAGTACTTC.

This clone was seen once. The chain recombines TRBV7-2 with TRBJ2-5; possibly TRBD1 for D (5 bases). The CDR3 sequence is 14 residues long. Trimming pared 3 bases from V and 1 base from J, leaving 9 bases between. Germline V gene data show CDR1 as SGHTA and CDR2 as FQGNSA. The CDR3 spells CASSFSRVQETQYF. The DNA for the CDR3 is TGTGCCAGCAGCTTTAGCAGGGTCCAAGAGACCCAGTACTTC.